Below, 30 T cell receptor beta chains from the same sample are listed, as sequenced in a study of blood T cell repertoires in COVID-19. Profiled with immunoSEQ multiplex PCR; TCRdb holds only in-frame clones, not every one. The profile covers around 240,000 clones, with 80% to 90% appearing a single time and around 1.8% taken by the ten largest. Sequenced: PBMCs or T cells enriched from blood (not recorded which). The receptors here all came from a woman in her 50s who had recovered from COVID-19.

The genes are TRBV7-9 and TRBJ1-3; 9 bases are a match to TRBD1. The CDR3 has 19 amino acids. Per germline, CDR1 SEHNR and CDR2 FQNEAQ (reference sequence). V shed 5 bases, J shed 0 bases, and the junction held 14 bases outside the gene matches. CDR3 sequence (DNA): TGTGCCAGCAGCCCCCTCGGGCGTGGGGGACAGGGCTCTGGAAACACCATATATTTT. It encodes CASSPLGRGGQGSGNTIYF.

The chain links TRBV5-4 to TRBJ1-1; D is undetermined. Germline V lookup: CDR1 SGHNT, CDR2 YYREEE (reference sequence). Trimming stripped 0 bases from V and 4 bases from J, with 10 bases between. The CDR3 spans 14 residues. CDR3 residues: CASSLAGVSTEAFF. In nucleotides, the CDR3 is TGTGCCAGCAGCTTGGCCGGGGTCAGCACTGAAGCTTTCTTT.

DNA of the CDR3: TGTGCCAGCAGCCCCAGGGGCGGGAACACTGAAGCTTTCTTT. Protein: CASSPRGGNTEAFF. The V call is TRBV11-3, the J call TRBJ1-1; tentative D call: TRBD1 (6 bases). The germline CDR1 and CDR2 sequences are SGHNT and YENEEA. V was shortened by 5 bases and J by 1 base, with 11 bases between the two germline ends. CDR3 length: 14 amino acids.

The CDR3 reads CASSLPGTGDYEQYF. The CDR3 bases are TGTGCCAGCAGTTTGCCCGGGACGGGAGACTACGAGCAGTACTTC. This chain joins TRBV7-9 and TRBJ2-7; a weak D match, TRBD2 (6 bases). The CDR3 contains 15 residues. The V end was cut by 6 bases, the J end by 3 bases, with 18 bases between. Looked up from germline, CDR1 is SEHNR and CDR2 is FQNEAQ (reference sequence).

This clone has just one count. J is TRBJ2-3 and V is TRBV28, with TRBD2 matching 12 bases. The CDR3 runs 15 residues. J was trimmed by 5 bases and V by 8 bases; bases with no gene match: 8. The germline CDR1 and CDR2 sequences are MDHEN and SYDVKM. The CDR3 DNA reads as TGTGCCAGCTGGGCTAGCGGGAGGGCTATAGATACGCAGTATTTT. Its translation: CASWASGRAIDTQYF.

This chain links TRBV24-1 with TRBJ1-1, with D possibly TRBD1 on 6 matching bases. Germline lookup yields CDR1 KGHDR and CDR2 SFDVKD. V was shortened by 5 bases and J by 2 bases, with 14 bases between the two germline ends. The CDR3 is made up of 15 amino acids. CDR3 region: CATSGSDRRNTEAFF. DNA for the CDR3: TGTGCCACCAGTGGGAGCGACAGGAGAAACACTGAAGCTTTCTTT.

This sequence joins TRBV19 and TRBJ2-1; 8 bases line up with TRBD2. The V segment lost 2 bases and the J segment 0 bases; nucleotides outside the gene matches: 3. The germline V gene has CDR1 LNHDA and CDR2 SQIVND (reference sequence). This CDR3 spans 16 amino acids. In DNA, the CDR3 is TGTGCCAGTAGTATAATCACTAGCGGCTCCTACAATGAGCAGTTCTTC. Residues: CASSIITSGSYNEQFF.

V is TRBV2 and J is TRBJ1-3, with TRBD1 matching 7 bases. V was pared by 7 bases and J by 3 bases, with 9 bases of the junction left unmatched. This CDR3 is built from 15 residues. Germline CDR1 and CDR2: SNHLY and FYNNEI. CDR3 region: CASMKGARSGNTIYF. Written as DNA, the CDR3 is TGTGCCAGCATGAAGGGGGCGCGGAGTGGAAACACCATATATTTT.

V and J are TRBV27 and TRBJ2-3; D might be TRBD2 (5 bases). The V end lost 4 bases, the J end lost 6 bases, and 23 bases lay between the germline ends. The V gene's germline CDR1 is MNHEY and CDR2 SMNVEV (reference sequence). The CDR3 sequence is 17 residues long. The CDR3 nucleotides are TGTGCCAGCAGTTATGGGCAGCGTCGGGGAGCGAGGGATACGCAGTATTTT. It codes for CASSYGQRRGARDTQYF.

The rearrangement links TRBV28 to TRBJ1-1, with D unresolved. Trimming shortened V by 6 bases and J by 3 bases, and 20 bases separated the two germline ends. CDR1 and CDR2 (germline): MDHEN, SYDVKM. This CDR3 has 16 amino acids. CDR3 DNA sequence: TGTGCCAGCAGGCGCCTTCAAGGAGTTACCGACACTGAAGCTTTCTTT. Translation gives CASRRLQGVTDTEAFF. Supplemented by reference TRBV28 and TRBJ1-1, the full variable domain reads DVKVTQSSRYLVKRTGEKVFLECVQDMDHENMFWYRQDPGLGLRLIYFSYDVKMKEKGDIPEGYSVSREKKERFSLILESASTNQTSMYLCASRRLQGVTDTEAFFGQGTRLTVV.

The chain employs TRBV19 and TRBJ2-5; 16 bases map to TRBD2. The CDR3 has 16 residues. Per germline, CDR1 LNHDA and CDR2 SQIVND (reference sequence). V was pared by 6 bases and J by 5 bases, with 6 bases of the junction left unmatched. This chain's CDR3 is CASRGLAGGPYETQYF. The CDR3 DNA is TGTGCCAGTAGGGGACTAGCGGGAGGGCCATACGAGACCCAGTACTTC.

V usage is TRBV6-1 and J usage is TRBJ1-5; 9 nucleotides line up with TRBD1. The CDR3 runs 14 residues. Per the germline V gene, CDR1 is MNHNS and CDR2 is SASEGT. The junction had 5 bases not matched to a gene; V was cut back by 5 bases and J by 6 bases. The CDR3, as DNA: TGTGCCAGCAGTACACAGGGGGCAAGTCAGCCCCAGCATTTT. This sequence encodes CASSTQGASQPQHF.

The chain is built from TRBV11-3 and TRBJ1-1, with 7 nucleotides matching TRBD1. CDR1 SGHNT and CDR2 YENEEA come from the germline V gene. After removal of 5 bases from V and 8 bases from J, the junction contained 11 bases not matched to a gene. This CDR3 is 14 amino acids long. The CDR3 DNA reads as TGTGCCAGCAGCCCAGGACAGGACCGTGGGGAAGCTTTCTTT. Protein product: CASSPGQDRGEAFF.

This clone has only a few counts. The CDR3 loop is CASSLLPFRDRDPAEQFF. As DNA, the CDR3 is TGTGCCAGCAGTTTACTCCCATTCCGGGACAGGGATCCCGCTGAGCAGTTCTTC. The J gene is TRBJ2-1, the V gene TRBV28; TRBD1 aligns across 9 bases. Per the germline V gene, CDR1 is MDHEN and CDR2 is SYDVKM. The CDR3 has 18 residues. Trimming at V came to 2 bases and at J to 9 bases, leaving 17 bases not matched to a gene.

This clone occurred once. This sequence joins TRBV6-5 and TRBJ1-5, with no clear D. Trimming took off 6 bases at V and 2 bases at J, with 14 bases between the two ends. The CDR3 has 15 amino acids. The V gene's germline CDR1 is MNHEY and CDR2 SVGAGI. The CDR3 region has the DNA TGTGCCAGCAGCTGTGACCGGGGAGGCAATCAGCCCCAGCATTTT. Residues: CASSCDRGGNQPQHF.

The rearrangement uses TRBV3-1 (or the pseudogene TRBV3-2) and TRBJ2-2; D remains ambiguous. Deletions cut 0 bases from V and 5 bases from J, with 16 bases between. The CDR3 extends over 17 amino acids. CDR1 and CDR2 (germline): LGHDT, YNNKEL (reference sequence). CDR3: CASSQDTGFRGTGELFF. CDR3 nucleotide sequence: TGTGCCAGCAGCCAAGATACCGGCTTCAGAGGTACCGGGGAGCTGTTTTTT.

The V gene is TRBV4-1, the J gene TRBJ1-6, with no clear D. CDR1 is MGHRA and CDR2 is YSYEKL in the germline V gene. V was cut by 2 bases and J by 0 bases, with 5 bases left in between. This CDR3 comprises 15 residues. The DNA for the CDR3 is TGCGCCAGCAGCCAAATTAGCTCCTATAATTCACCCCTCCACTTT. Translating gives CASSQISSYNSPLHF.

The rearrangement links TRBV18 to TRBJ1-1, with D perhaps matching TRBD1 (6 bases). Germline-derived CDR1 and CDR2 are KGHSH and LQKENI. CDR3 size: 14 residues. V lost 2 bases and J 8 bases, leaving 15 bases between the germline ends. The CDR3 here is CASSPGEGQREAFF. CDR3 in DNA: TGTGCCAGCTCACCAGGTGAGGGACAAAGGGAAGCTTTCTTT.

The rearrangement joins TRBV23-1 to TRBJ1-5, with 8 positions matching TRBD1. TRBV23-1 is known as an ORF, though its function is uncertain. The CDR3 has 16 amino acids. With 4 bases clipped from V and 9 bases from J, the junction kept 14 bases outside the gene matches. The CDR3 region is CASSPDSTGVLRPQHF. The DNA of the CDR3 is TGCGCCAGCAGTCCGGATTCGACAGGGGTACTACGGCCCCAGCATTTT.

The J gene is TRBJ1-1, the V gene TRBV7-3; the D is unclear. This CDR3 region has 14 residues. Germline V gene data show CDR1 as SGHTA and CDR2 as FQGTGA. V lost 6 bases, J lost 5 bases, and 16 bases lay in between. DNA of the CDR3: TGTGCCAGCAGTATCGAGGCCTCCGATACTGAAGCTTTCTTT. It is translated as CASSIEASDTEAFF.

The chain couples TRBV28 to TRBJ2-1; the match to TRBD2 covers 11 bases. The V gene's germline CDR1 is MDHEN and CDR2 SYDVKM. This CDR3 comprises 16 residues. The ends lost 3 bases at V and 6 bases at J; junction bases unmatched: 7. The chain's CDR3 is CASSFLLAGESNEQFF. CDR3 sequence (DNA): TGTGCCAGCAGTTTCCTACTAGCGGGGGAGTCCAATGAGCAGTTCTTC.

The rearrangement uses TRBV18 and TRBJ1-6; D is uncertain. Germline CDR1 is KGHSH and CDR2 is LQKENI. The V end was cut by 6 bases, the J end by 8 bases, with 8 bases between. This CDR3 spans 12 amino acids. The chain's CDR3 is CASSGRDSPLHF. CDR3 nucleotides: TGTGCCAGCTCGGGGAGGGATTCACCCCTCCACTTT.

The rearrangement uses TRBV2 and TRBJ1-4; maybe TRBD1 (5 bases). Trimming pared 7 bases from V and 4 bases from J, leaving 16 bases between. This CDR3 spans 15 amino acids. Germline assignment: CDR1 SNHLY and CDR2 FYNNEI. This chain's CDR3 is CASTLLGRGNEKLFF. The CDR3 nucleotides read TGTGCCAGCACCCTCCTGGGGAGGGGTAATGAAAAACTGTTTTTT.

V is TRBV7-8 and J is TRBJ1-2, with 8 bases that match TRBD1. Germline V gene sequence: CDR1 SGHVS, CDR2 FQNEAQ. Trimming cost V 10 bases and J 4 bases; bases outside gene matches: 11. The CDR3 contains 14 residues. The CDR3 is CATNPQGDTYGYTF. The CDR3 DNA follows: TGTGCCACGAACCCACAGGGGGATACCTATGGCTACACCTTC.

The chain employs TRBV6-5 and TRBJ1-1; possibly TRBD1 for D (5 bases). Between the trimmed V and J ends, which lost 0 bases and 5 bases, there was a span of 13 bases. The CDR3 is made up of 15 amino acids. From germline, CDR1 is MNHEY and CDR2 SVGAGI. The CDR3 DNA reads TGTGCCAGCAGTTACTCCTGGAAGGGGAGGACTGAAGCTTTCTTT. Amino acids: CASSYSWKGRTEAFF.

The chain recombines TRBV12-5 with TRBJ2-2; tentative D call: TRBD1 (6 bases). V lost 0 bases, J lost 7 bases, and 12 bases lay in between. There are 15 residues in the CDR3. Germline assignment: CDR1 LGHNT and CDR2 FRNRAP. The CDR3 sequence: CASGLVQGWVGELFF. The CDR3 nucleotides read TGTGCTAGTGGTTTGGTCCAGGGGTGGGTCGGGGAGCTGTTTTTT.

This clone was seen a few times. The V and J genes are TRBV5-1 and TRBJ1-6, with TRBD1 matching 10 bases. The CDR3 has 16 amino acids. Germline values: CDR1 SGHRS, CDR2 YFSETQ. With 2 bases clipped from V and 9 bases from J, the junction kept 8 bases outside the gene matches. CDR3 coding DNA: TGCGCCAGCAGCTTATCCGGGACAGGGGTGGGTTCACCCCTCCACTTT. Translation: CASSLSGTGVGSPLHF.

This clone was found a few times. The chain carries TRBV7-9 and TRBJ2-1; the match to TRBD2 covers 11 bases. The V gene's germline CDR1 is SEHNR and CDR2 FQNEAQ (reference sequence). The ends lost 5 bases at V and 3 bases at J; junction bases unmatched: 12. This CDR3 is built from 18 residues. The CDR3, as DNA: TGTGCCAGCAGCCCCTCCGCCCGGACTAGCGGGCACTACAATGAGCAGTTCTTC. Translated: CASSPSARTSGHYNEQFF.

The gene calls are TRBV18 and TRBJ2-6; D is undetermined. With 1 base removed from V and 3 bases from J, the gap between germline ends came to 4 bases. Germline lookup yields CDR1 KGHSH and CDR2 LQKENI. The CDR3 extends over 14 amino acids. The CDR3 DNA reads as TGTGCCAGCTCACCACTGCGTGGGGCCAACGTCCTGACTTTC. It codes for CASSPLRGANVLTF.

V and J are TRBV27 and TRBJ2-3; TRBD1 agrees at 8 bases. CDR3 length equals 14 residues. Per germline, CDR1 MNHEY and CDR2 SMNVEV (reference sequence). The J segment lost 5 bases and the V segment lost 4 bases, leaving 5 bases of the junction unmatched. CDR3 loop: CASSWRQGKDTQYF. The CDR3 coding sequence is TGTGCCAGCAGTTGGAGACAGGGGAAAGATACGCAGTATTTT.